This entry lists 5 T cell receptor beta chains sequenced from one sample in a study of OX40 agonist ivuxolimab in advanced cancers. Here immunoSEQ multiplex PCR was the method, and the copy in TCRdb shows in-frame clones only, minus some. The sample has about 77,000 clones; 85% are singletons. The sample was CD4+ or CD8+ T cells sorted from blood, taken in a trial of the OX40 agonist ivuxolimab. All receptors derive from an adult with an advanced solid tumor such as melanoma, head and neck, liver or kidney cancer.

The rearrangement links TRBV18 to TRBJ1-4; no clear D gene. In germline, CDR1 is KGHSH, CDR2 LQKENI. V shed 6 bases and J shed 3 bases, with 8 bases lying between them. The CDR3 totals 13 residues. DNA of the CDR3: TGTGCCAGCTCTCCCCCGGCTAATGAAAAACTGTTTTTT. Its translation is CASSPPANEKLFF.

The V call is TRBV6-5, the J call TRBJ2-7; TRBD1 might be the D (5 bases). Trimming left V 9 bases short and J 0 bases short, with 9 bases between. There are 12 residues in the CDR3. Germline CDR1 reads MNHEY; CDR2 reads SVGAGI. Here the CDR3 DNA reads TGTGCCAGTCAGGACAACTCCTACGAGCAGTACTTC. Amino acids: CASQDNSYEQYF.

The CDR3 DNA reads TGCGCCAGCAGCCAAGATCGAGGGTTGGGTACGCAGTATTTT. This codes for CASSQDRGLGTQYF. This chain joins TRBV4-1 and TRBJ2-3; D might be TRBD2 (5 bases). Germline CDR1 reads MGHRA; CDR2 reads YSYEKL. The CDR3 covers 14 residues. V was cut by 0 bases and J by 8 bases, with 12 bases left in between.

The J gene is TRBJ1-2, the V gene TRBV30; TRBD1 matches at 10 bases. V was pared by 1 base and J by 4 bases, with 9 bases of the junction left unmatched. The CDR3 loop spans 16 amino acids. Germline V CDR1 and CDR2: GTSNPN, SVGIG (reference sequence). The CDR3 region has the DNA TGTGCCTGGAGTGCACCGACAGGGGGCTTTAGCTATGGCTACACCTTC. This sequence encodes CAWSAPTGGFSYGYTF.

V gene TRBV7-9 combines with J gene TRBJ2-1; the match to TRBD1 covers 7 bases. CDR3 length: 16 residues. Germline CDR1 is SEHNR and CDR2 is FQNEAQ (reference sequence). The trim removed 4 bases at V and 2 bases at J, leaving 8 bases unmatched. The CDR3 region has the DNA TGTGCCAGCAGCTCCCGGGACAGCTTCGCCTACAATGAGCAGTTCTTC. Translated: CASSSRDSFAYNEQFF.